This T cell receptor (beta chain) was captured by sequencing in a study of cytomegalovirus exposure and HLA in healthy donors. The donors (healthy individuals) were bone marrow donors. Worth noting for this clone: The antigen remains undetermined.

Both 60 Vbeta primers and 13 Jbeta primers went into the PCR. Assay: immunoSEQ multiplex PCR; the TCRdb copy retains only in-frame clones and omits some. The table shows 150,000 to 200,000 clones, with about 76% occurring only once. Germline V gene data show CDR1 as SGHTA and CDR2 as FQGNSA. CDR3 length: 14 residues. Unmatched junction bases numbered 5, after V lost 3 bases and J lost 9 bases. Study-level results: TCR beta V segments were, for the most part, productive about 87% or about 30% of the time in an earlier analysis. Several V segments, TRBV6-2 and TRBV6-3 among them, could not be told apart and were dropped.

This TCR derives from a woman in her forties or fifties in good health and CMV-seronegative. The genes are TRBV7-2 and TRBJ1-6; TRBD1 agrees at 7 bases. The sequenced sample was PBMCs. The CDR3 sequence: CASSLGQKGSPLHF. CDR3 DNA sequence: TGTGCCAGCAGCTTGGGACAGAAAGGTTCACCCCTCCACTTT.